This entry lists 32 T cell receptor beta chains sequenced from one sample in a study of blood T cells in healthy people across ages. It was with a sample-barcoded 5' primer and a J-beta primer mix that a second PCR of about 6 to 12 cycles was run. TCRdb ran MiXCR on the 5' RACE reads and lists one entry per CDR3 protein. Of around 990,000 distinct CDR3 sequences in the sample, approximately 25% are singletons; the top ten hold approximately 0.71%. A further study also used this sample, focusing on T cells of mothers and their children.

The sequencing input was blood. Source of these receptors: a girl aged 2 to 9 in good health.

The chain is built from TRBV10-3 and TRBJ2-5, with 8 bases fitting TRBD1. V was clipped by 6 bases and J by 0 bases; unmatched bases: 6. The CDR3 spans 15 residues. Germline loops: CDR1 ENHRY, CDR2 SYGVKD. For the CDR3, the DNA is TGTGCCATCAGCCCCGGGACAGGTAACCAAGAGACCCAGTACTTC. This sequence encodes CAISPGTGNQETQYF.

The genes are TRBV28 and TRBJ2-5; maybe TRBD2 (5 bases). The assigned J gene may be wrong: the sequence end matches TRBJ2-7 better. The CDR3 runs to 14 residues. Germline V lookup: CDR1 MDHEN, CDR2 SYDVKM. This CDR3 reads CASSLSRAAYEQYF. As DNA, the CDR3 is TGTGCCAGCAGTTTGTCGCGGGCCGCCTACGAGCAGTACTTC.

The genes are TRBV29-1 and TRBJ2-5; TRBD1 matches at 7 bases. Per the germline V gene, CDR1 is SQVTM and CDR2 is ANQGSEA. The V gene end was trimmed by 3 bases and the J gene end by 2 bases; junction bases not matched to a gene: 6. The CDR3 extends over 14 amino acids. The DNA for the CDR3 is TGCAGCGTTGAGGCAGGGGGTTTTCAAGAGACCCAGTACTTC. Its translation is CSVEAGGFQETQYF.

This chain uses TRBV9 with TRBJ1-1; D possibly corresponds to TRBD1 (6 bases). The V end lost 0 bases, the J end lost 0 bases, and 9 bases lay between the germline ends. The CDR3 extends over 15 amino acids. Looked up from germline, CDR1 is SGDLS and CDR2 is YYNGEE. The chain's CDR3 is CASSVAWTVNTEAFF. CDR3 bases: TGTGCCAGCAGCGTAGCCTGGACAGTGAACACTGAAGCTTTCTTT.

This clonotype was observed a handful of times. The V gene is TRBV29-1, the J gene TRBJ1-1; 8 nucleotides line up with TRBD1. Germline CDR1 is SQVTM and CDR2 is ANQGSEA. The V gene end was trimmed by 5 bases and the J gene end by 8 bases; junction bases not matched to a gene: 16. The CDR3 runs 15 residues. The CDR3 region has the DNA TGCAGCGTTAGGGGGACCGTTGTCAGGGGGCAAGAAGCTTTCTTT. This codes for CSVRGTVVRGQEAFF.

The CDR3 reads CASRAGEYTGELFF. The CDR3 nucleotides are TGCGCCAGCAGGGCGGGAGAGTACACCGGGGAGCTGTTTTTT. This chain joins TRBV4-1 and TRBJ2-2; the match to TRBD2 covers 7 bases. CDR3 length equals 14 residues. Germline V gene sequence: CDR1 MGHRA, CDR2 YSYEKL. V was pared by 6 bases and J by 3 bases, with 4 bases of the junction left unmatched.

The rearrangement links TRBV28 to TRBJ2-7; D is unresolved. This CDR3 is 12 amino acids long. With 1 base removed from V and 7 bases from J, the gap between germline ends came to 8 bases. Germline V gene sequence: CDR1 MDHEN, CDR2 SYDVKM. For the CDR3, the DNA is TGTGCCAGCAGTTTATTGGGCGAGGAGCAGTACTTC. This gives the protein CASSLLGEEQYF.

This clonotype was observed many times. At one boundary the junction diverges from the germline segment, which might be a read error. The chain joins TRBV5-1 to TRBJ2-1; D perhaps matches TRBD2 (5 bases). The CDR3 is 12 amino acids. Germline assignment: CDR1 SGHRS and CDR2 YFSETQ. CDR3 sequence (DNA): TGTGCCAGCAGCTTACTAGACAATGAGCAGTTCTTC. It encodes CASSLLDNEQFF.

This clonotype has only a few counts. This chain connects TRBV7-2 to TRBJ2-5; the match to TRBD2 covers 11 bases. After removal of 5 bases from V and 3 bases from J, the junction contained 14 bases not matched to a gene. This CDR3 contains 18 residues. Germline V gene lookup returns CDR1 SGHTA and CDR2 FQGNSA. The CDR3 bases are TGTGCCAGCAGCCTGCCCATTTTAGCGGGAGGGCCGGAAGAGACCCAGTACTTC. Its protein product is CASSLPILAGGPEETQYF.

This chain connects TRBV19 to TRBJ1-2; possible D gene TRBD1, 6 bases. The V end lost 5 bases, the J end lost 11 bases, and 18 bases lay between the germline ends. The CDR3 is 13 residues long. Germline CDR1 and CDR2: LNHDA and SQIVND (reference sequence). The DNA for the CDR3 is TGTGCCAGTAGTTCCCGGGACACCTCGCGTTACACCTTC. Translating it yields CASSSRDTSRYTF.

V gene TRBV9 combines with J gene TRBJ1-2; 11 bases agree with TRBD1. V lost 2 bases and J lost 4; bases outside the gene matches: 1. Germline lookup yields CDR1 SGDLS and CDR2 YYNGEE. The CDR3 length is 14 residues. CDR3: CASSVGTGGYGYTF. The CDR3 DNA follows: TGTGCCAGCAGCGTCGGGACAGGGGGCTATGGCTACACCTTC.

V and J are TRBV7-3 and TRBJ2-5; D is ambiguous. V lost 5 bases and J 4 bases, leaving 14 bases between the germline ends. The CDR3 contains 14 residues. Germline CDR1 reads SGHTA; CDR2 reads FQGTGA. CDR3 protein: CASSLIGFGETQYF. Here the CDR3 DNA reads TGTGCCAGCAGCCTCATAGGTTTCGGAGAGACCCAGTACTTC.

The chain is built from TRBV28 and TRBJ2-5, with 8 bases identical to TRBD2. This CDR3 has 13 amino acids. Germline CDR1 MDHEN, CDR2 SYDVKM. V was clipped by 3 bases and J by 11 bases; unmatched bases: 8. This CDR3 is CASSFGAGVEQYF. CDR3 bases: TGTGCCAGCAGTTTCGGAGCGGGAGTTGAGCAGTACTTC.

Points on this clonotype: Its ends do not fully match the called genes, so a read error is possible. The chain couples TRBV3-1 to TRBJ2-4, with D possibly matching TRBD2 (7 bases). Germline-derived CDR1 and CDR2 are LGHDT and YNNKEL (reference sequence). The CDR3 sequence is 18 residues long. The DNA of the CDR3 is TGTGCCAGCAGCCAAGATCTAGGACTAGGGGGGAGAGGAAACATTCAGTGCTTC. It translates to CASSQDLGLGGRGNIQCF.

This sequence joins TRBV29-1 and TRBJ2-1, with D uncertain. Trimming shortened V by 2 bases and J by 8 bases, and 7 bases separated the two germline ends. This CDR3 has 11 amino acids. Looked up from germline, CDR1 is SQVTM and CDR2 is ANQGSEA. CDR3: CSVERGDEQFF. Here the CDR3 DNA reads TGCAGCGTTGAAAGAGGCGATGAGCAGTTCTTC.

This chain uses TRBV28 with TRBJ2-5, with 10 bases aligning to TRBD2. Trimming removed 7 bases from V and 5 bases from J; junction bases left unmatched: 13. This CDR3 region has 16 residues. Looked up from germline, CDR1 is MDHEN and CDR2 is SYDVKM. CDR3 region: CASTPGRAGGPETQYF. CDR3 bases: TGTGCCAGCACCCCTGGAAGAGCGGGAGGGCCGGAGACCCAGTACTTC. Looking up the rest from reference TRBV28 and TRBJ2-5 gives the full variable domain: DVKVTQSSRYLVKRTGEKVFLECVQDMDHENMFWYRQDPGLGLRLIYFSYDVKMKEKGDIPEGYSVSREKKERFSLILESASTNQTSMYLCASTPGRAGGPETQYFGPGTRLLVL.

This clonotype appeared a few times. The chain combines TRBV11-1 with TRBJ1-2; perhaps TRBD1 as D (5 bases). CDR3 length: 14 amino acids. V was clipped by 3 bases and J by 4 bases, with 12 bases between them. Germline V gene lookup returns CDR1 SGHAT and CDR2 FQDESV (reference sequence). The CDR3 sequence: CASSFSQGTYGYTF. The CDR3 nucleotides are TGTGCCAGCAGCTTCTCCCAGGGTACCTATGGCTACACCTTC. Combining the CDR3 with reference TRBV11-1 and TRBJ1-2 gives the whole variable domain EAEVAQSPRYKITEKSQAVAFWCDPISGHATLYWYRQILGQGPELLVQFQDESVVDDSQLPKDRFSAERLKGVDSTLKIQPAELGDSAMYLCASSFSQGTYGYTFGSGTRLTVV.

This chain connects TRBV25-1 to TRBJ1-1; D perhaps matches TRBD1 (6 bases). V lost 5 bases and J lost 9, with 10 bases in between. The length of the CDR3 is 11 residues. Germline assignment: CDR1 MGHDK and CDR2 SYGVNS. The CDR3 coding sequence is TGTGCCAGCAGTCCGGGACAAAAAGCTTTCTTT. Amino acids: CASSPGQKAFF. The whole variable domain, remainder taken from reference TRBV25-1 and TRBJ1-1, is EADIYQTPRYLVIGTGKKITLECSQTMGHDKMYWYQQDPGMELHLIHYSYGVNSTEKGDLSSESTVSRIRTEHFPLTLESARPSHTSQYLCASSPGQKAFFGQGTRLTVV.

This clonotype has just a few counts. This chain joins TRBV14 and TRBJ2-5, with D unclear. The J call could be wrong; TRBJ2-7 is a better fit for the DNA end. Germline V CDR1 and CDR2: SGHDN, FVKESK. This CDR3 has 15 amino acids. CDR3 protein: CASSQGGRYPYEQYF. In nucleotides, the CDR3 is TGTGCCAGCAGCCAAGGCGGTCGCTATCCCTACGAGCAGTACTTC.

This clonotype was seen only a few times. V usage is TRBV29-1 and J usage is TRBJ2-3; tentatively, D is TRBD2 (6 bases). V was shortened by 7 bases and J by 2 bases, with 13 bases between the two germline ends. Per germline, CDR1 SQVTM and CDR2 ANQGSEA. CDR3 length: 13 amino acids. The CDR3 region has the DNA TGCAGCGCTTCGGGAGTACTCACAGATACGCAGTATTTT. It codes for CSASGVLTDTQYF.

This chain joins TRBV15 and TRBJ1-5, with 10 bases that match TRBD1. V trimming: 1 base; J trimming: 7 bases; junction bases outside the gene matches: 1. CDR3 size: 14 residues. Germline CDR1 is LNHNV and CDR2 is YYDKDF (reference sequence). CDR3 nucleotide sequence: TGTGCCACCAGCAGAGGGGACAGGGGCCAGCCCCAGCATTTT. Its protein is CATSRGDRGQPQHF.

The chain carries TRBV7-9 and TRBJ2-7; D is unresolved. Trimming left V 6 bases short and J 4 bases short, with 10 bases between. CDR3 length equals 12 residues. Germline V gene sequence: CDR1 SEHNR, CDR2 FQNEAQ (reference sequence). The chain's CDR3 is CASSRELYEQYF. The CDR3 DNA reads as TGTGCCAGCAGTAGGGAACTATACGAGCAGTACTTC.

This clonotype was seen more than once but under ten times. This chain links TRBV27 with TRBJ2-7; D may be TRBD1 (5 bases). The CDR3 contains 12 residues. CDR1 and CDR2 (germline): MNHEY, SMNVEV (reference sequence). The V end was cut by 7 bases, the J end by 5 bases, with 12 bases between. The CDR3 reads CASKGRQDEQYF. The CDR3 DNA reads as TGTGCCAGCAAGGGGCGGCAGGACGAGCAGTACTTC.

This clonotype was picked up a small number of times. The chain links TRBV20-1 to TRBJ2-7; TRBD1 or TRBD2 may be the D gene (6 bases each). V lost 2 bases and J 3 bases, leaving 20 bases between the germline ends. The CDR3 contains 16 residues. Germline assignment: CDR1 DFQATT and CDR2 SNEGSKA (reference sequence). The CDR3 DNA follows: TGCAGTGCTAGACCCAACCTTAGGGGGGAACTCTACGAGCAGTACTTC. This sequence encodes CSARPNLRGELYEQYF.

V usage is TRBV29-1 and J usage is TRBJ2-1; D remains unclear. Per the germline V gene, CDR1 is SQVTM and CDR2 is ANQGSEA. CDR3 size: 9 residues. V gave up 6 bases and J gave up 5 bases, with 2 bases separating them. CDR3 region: CSVNNEQFF. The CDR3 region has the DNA TGCAGCGTGAACAATGAGCAGTTCTTC.

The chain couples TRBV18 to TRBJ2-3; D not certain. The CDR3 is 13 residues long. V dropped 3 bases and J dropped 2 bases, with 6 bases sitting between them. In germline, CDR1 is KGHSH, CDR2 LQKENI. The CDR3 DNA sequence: TGTGCCAGCTCACCGAGCCTCACAGATACGCAGTATTTT. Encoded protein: CASSPSLTDTQYF. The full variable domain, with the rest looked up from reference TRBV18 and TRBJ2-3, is NAGVMQNPRHLVRRRGQEARLRCSPMKGHSHVYWYRQLPEEGLKFMVYLQKENIIDESGMPKERFSAEFPKEGPSILRIQQVVRGDSAAYFCASSPSLTDTQYFGPGTRLTVL.

The CDR3 coding sequence is TGCGCCAGCAGCACTACGGACTCTCCGGGACACTTACCGGGACGTGAAAAACTGTTTTTT. Residues: CASSTTDSPGHLPGREKLFF. V gene TRBV4-3 combines with J gene TRBJ1-4, with a weak D call TRBD1 (6 bases). With 5 bases removed from V and 7 bases from J, the gap between germline ends came to 32 bases. The germline gives CDR1 LGHNA, CDR2 YSLEER. This CDR3 contains 20 residues.

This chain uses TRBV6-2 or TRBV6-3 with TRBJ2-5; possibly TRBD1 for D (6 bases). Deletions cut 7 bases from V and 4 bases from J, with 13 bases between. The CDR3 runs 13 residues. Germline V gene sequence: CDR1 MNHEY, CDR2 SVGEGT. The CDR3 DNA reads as TGTGCCAGCACTGTGGACAGAACAGAGACCCAGTACTTC. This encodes CASTVDRTETQYF.

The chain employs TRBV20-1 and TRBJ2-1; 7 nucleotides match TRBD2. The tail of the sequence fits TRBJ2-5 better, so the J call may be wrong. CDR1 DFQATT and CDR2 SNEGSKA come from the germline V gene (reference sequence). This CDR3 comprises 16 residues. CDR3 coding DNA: TGCAGTGCTAGTCAGTGGGGGGGAGACGGGTGGGAGACCCAGTACTTC. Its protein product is CSASQWGGDGWETQYF.

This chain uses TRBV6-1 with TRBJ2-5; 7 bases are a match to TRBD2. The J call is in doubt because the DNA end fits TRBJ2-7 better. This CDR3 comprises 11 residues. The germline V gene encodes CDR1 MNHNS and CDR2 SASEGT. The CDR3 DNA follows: TGTGCCAGCGAAGGGGAGGGCGAGCAGTACTTC. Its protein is CASEGEGEQYF.

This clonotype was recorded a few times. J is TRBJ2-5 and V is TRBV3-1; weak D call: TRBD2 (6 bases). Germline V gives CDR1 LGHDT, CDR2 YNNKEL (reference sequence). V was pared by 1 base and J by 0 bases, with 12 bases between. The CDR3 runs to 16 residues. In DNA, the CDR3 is TGTGCCAGCAGCCAAGTTGCGGGACTTGACCAAGAGACCCAGTACTTC. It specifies CASSQVAGLDQETQYF.

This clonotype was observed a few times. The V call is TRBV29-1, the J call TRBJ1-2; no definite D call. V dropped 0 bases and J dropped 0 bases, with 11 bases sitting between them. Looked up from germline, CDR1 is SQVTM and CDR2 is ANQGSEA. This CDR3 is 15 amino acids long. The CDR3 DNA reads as TGCAGCGTTGAAGAATTCGGGGTGGCTAACTATGGCTACACCTTC. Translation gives CSVEEFGVANYGYTF.